One and the same sample provided the 8 T cell receptor beta chains below, sequenced in a study of T-cell reconstitution after alpha-beta-depleted transplantation in children. Unique molecular identifiers were incorporated into the prepared TCRbeta library. In TCRdb, the PCR reads were re-called with MiXCR into one record per CDR3 protein. The table has roughly 100,000 distinct CDR3 sequences, 7% to 10% seen once; the top ten hold over 6%. The starting material was PBMCs from the stem cell graft donor, obtained from the stem cell graft. The source of these receptors is a human donor who donated a stem cell graft to a child with congenital amegakaryocytic thrombocytopenia.

The sample holds many counts of this clonotype. The chain is built from TRBV2 and TRBJ2-3; the D is unclear. The V and J ends lost 4 bases and 4 bases respectively, with 12 bases between them. The germline CDR1 and CDR2 sequences are SNHLY and FYNNEI. The CDR3 length is 14 residues. The CDR3 nucleotides are TGTGCCAGCAGTGTGGGTTCCGCATCAGATACGCAGTATTTT. Amino acids: CASSVGSASDTQYF.

This clonotype was seen ten or more times. The V gene is TRBV7-6, the J gene TRBJ2-3; 7 bases are shared with TRBD2. Trimming at V came to 5 bases and at J to 4 bases, leaving 12 bases not matched to a gene. This CDR3 region has 16 residues. Germline CDR1 SGHVS, CDR2 FNYEAQ. Here the CDR3 DNA reads TGTGCCAGCAGCCCCCGTGGCGGGAGCACCTCAGATACGCAGTATTTT. Translation gives CASSPRGGSTSDTQYF.

Many counts were recorded for this clonotype. CDR3 sequence reads: CASSLLVQHEQFF. CDR3 bases: TGTGCCAGCAGCTTATTAGTTCAGCATGAGCAGTTCTTC. The chain combines TRBV7-9 with TRBJ2-1; D is unresolved. Germline V gives CDR1 SEHNR, CDR2 FQNEAQ (reference sequence). Trimming left V 2 bases short and J 8 bases short, with 10 bases between. The CDR3 length is 13 residues.

Many counts were recorded for this clonotype. V usage is TRBV5-6 and J usage is TRBJ2-7; D is possibly TRBD2 (6 bases). Germline V gives CDR1 SGHDT, CDR2 YYEEEE. Trimming stripped 5 bases from V and 10 bases from J, with 16 bases between. The CDR3 consists of 12 residues. The chain's CDR3 is CASRGWGDYQYF. The CDR3, as DNA: TGTGCCAGCAGGGGATGGGGGGATTACCAGTACTTC.

In its sample, this clonotype was seen many times. The rearrangement uses TRBV20-1 and TRBJ2-5; D may be TRBD2 (5 bases). Germline V gives CDR1 DFQATT, CDR2 SNEGSKA (reference sequence). With 2 bases removed from V and 3 bases from J, the gap between germline ends came to 7 bases. The length of the CDR3 is 12 residues. The CDR3: CSARRGEETQYF. The DNA of the CDR3 is TGCAGTGCTAGACGGGGAGAAGAGACCCAGTACTTC.

This clonotype was seen many times. This chain links TRBV4-3 with TRBJ2-1, with 7 positions matching TRBD2. Trimming cost V 0 bases and J 2 bases; bases outside gene matches: 7. The CDR3 contains 17 residues. Germline assignment: CDR1 LGHNA and CDR2 YSLEER. DNA for the CDR3: TGCGCCAGCAGCCAAGAAGGGGCGGGAGATCCCTACAATGAGCAGTTCTTC. Translation: CASSQEGAGDPYNEQFF.

In its sample, this clonotype was seen many times. The chain uses TRBV7-2 and TRBJ2-1; 7 bases align to TRBD2. Per germline, CDR1 SGHTA and CDR2 FQGNSA. CDR3 length: 15 residues. V gave up 4 bases and J gave up 0 bases; unmatched junction bases: 3. The CDR3 nucleotides read TGTGCCAGCAGCTCTGAGCGGGGCTCCTACAATGAGCAGTTCTTC. It yields the protein CASSSERGSYNEQFF. Variable domain in full (rest from reference TRBV7-2 and TRBJ2-1): GAGVSQSPSNKVTEKGKDVELRCDPISGHTALYWYRQSLGQGLEFLIYFQGNSAPDKSGLPSDRFSAERTGGSVSTLTIQRTQQEDSAVYLCASSSERGSYNEQFFGPGTRLTVL.

The sample holds many counts of this clonotype. This chain uses TRBV12-3 or TRBV12-4 with TRBJ2-7; D is perhaps TRBD2 (6 bases). There are 13 residues in the CDR3. V was trimmed by 3 bases and J by 2 bases, leaving 8 bases between them. CDR3 sequence (DNA): TGTGCCAGCAGTTTGTCGGGAGCCTACGAGCAGTACTTC. This translates into CASSLSGAYEQYF.